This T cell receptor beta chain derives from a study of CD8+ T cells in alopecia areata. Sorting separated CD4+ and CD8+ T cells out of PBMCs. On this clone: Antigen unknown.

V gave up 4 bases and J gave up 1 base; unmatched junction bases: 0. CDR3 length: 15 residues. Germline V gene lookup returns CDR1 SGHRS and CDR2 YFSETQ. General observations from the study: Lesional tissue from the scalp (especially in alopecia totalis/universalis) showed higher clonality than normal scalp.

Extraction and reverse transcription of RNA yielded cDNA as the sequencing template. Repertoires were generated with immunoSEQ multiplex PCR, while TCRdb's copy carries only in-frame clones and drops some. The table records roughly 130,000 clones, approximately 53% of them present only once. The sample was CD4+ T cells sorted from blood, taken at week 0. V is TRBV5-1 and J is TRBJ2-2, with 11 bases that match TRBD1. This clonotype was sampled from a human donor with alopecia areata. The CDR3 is CASSGTGGNTGELFF. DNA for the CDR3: TGCGCCAGCAGCGGGACAGGGGGGAACACCGGGGAGCTGTTTTTT.